A selection of T cell receptor beta chains follows, all from one sample in a study of cytomegalovirus exposure and HLA in healthy donors. TCRdb keeps only in-frame clones here, not all; method: immunoSEQ multiplex PCR. Altogether around 180,000 clones are present, roughly 84% being singletons, with the ten largest covering around 7%. The sample consisted of PBMCs. Receptors were obtained from a man between 18 and 35 years old in good health and CMV-seropositive. CDR3s include the opening cysteine and the closing phenylalanine or tryptophan. Fields, in order: clone size, J gene, V gene, D gene, CDR3 protein, CDR3 DNA. The D gene is left open where the match is weak. Clone size is not always given. Where it is, it says once, few, many or a class for expanded clones.

clone size: -; J gene: TRBJ2-7; V gene: TRBV9; D gene: TRBD1; CDR3 protein: CASSVDRGPYEQYF; CDR3 DNA: TGTGCCAGCAGCGTGGACAGGGGGCCGTACGAGCAGTACTTC
clone size: -; J gene: TRBJ2-2; V gene: TRBV4-3; D gene: TRBD2; CDR3 protein: CASSQDRGTSLTGELFF; CDR3 DNA: TGCGCCAGCAGCCAAGATCGAGGGACTAGTTTAACCGGGGAGCTGTTTTTT
clone size: -; J gene: TRBJ2-1; V gene: TRBV5-4; D gene: -; CDR3 protein: CASSPVREVRDEQFF; CDR3 DNA: TGTGCCAGCAGCCCGGTAAGGGAGGTTAGGGATGAGCAGTTCTTC
clone size: -; J gene: TRBJ2-7; V gene: TRBV28; D gene: TRBD2; CDR3 protein: CASLSGRSHEQYF; CDR3 DNA: TGTGCCAGCCTTAGCGGGAGGTCCCACGAGCAGTACTTC
clone size: -; J gene: TRBJ2-1; V gene: TRBV27; D gene: TRBD2; CDR3 protein: CASRVAGVLNEQFF; CDR3 DNA: TGTGCCAGCAGGGTAGCGGGAGTGTTGAATGAGCAGTTCTTC
clone size: -; J gene: TRBJ2-7; V gene: TRBV5-4; D gene: TRBD1; CDR3 protein: CASSWGTGNEQYF; CDR3 DNA: TGTGCCAGCAGCTGGGGGACAGGTAACGAGCAGTACTTC
clone size: -; J gene: TRBJ1-2; V gene: TRBV2; D gene: TRBD1; CDR3 protein: CASIRRDRGPLTF; CDR3 DNA: TGTGCCAGCATTCGGCGAGACAGGGGGCCTCTTACCTTC
clone size: -; J gene: TRBJ2-7; V gene: TRBV27; D gene: TRBD2; CDR3 protein: CATIAGGSREQYF; CDR3 DNA: TGTGCCACCATCGCGGGAGGGTCGCGCGAGCAGTACTTC
clone size: -; J gene: TRBJ2-1; V gene: TRBV7-9; D gene: -; CDR3 protein: CASSPAFEGETYNEQFF; CDR3 DNA: TGTGCCAGCAGCCCGGCGTTTGAGGGAGAAACCTACAATGAGCAGTTCTTC
clone size: -; J gene: TRBJ1-5; V gene: TRBV6-6; D gene: -; CDR3 protein: CASSPRGVSNQPQHF; CDR3 DNA: TGTGCCAGCAGTCCCCGGGGGGTGAGCAATCAGCCCCAGCATTTT
clone size: once; J gene: TRBJ2-7; V gene: TRBV7-8; D gene: TRBD1; CDR3 protein: CASSWPGQGAYEQYF; CDR3 DNA: TGTGCCAGCAGCTGGCCGGGACAGGGGGCCTACGAGCAGTACTTC
clone size: -; J gene: TRBJ2-1; V gene: TRBV6-1; D gene: -; CDR3 protein: CASSVAGEGYNEQFF; CDR3 DNA: TGTGCCAGCAGTGTAGCCGGAGAAGGTTACAATGAGCAGTTCTTC
clone size: many; J gene: TRBJ1-1; V gene: TRBV6-4; D gene: -; CDR3 protein: CASSEGANTEAFF; CDR3 DNA: TGTGCCAGCAGTGAGGGGGCGAACACTGAAGCTTTCTTT
clone size: -; J gene: TRBJ1-2; V gene: TRBV27; D gene: -; CDR3 protein: CASRLGRVGGYGYTF; CDR3 DNA: TGTGCCAGCAGACTCGGTCGGGTTGGCGGCTATGGCTACACCTTC
clone size: -; J gene: TRBJ2-1; V gene: TRBV2; D gene: -; CDR3 protein: CASRTDSYNEQFF; CDR3 DNA: TGTGCCAGCAGGACTGACTCCTACAATGAGCAGTTCTTC
clone size: -; J gene: TRBJ1-5; V gene: TRBV9; D gene: -; CDR3 protein: CASSPRGDSNQPQHF; CDR3 DNA: TGTGCCAGCAGCCCCCGGGGGGATAGCAATCAGCCCCAGCATTTT
clone size: -; J gene: TRBJ2-4; V gene: TRBV9; D gene: TRBD2; CDR3 protein: CASSHQRGGAAKNIQYF; CDR3 DNA: TGTGCCAGCAGCCACCAGCGGGGAGGTGCGGCCAAAAACATTCAGTACTTC
clone size: -; J gene: TRBJ2-1; V gene: TRBV7-3; D gene: -; CDR3 protein: CASSSPSRQNEQFF; CDR3 DNA: TGTGCCAGCAGCTCTCCCTCAAGACAGAATGAGCAGTTCTTC
clone size: -; J gene: TRBJ2-1; V gene: TRBV9; D gene: TRBD2; CDR3 protein: CASSPPAGGPNEQFF; CDR3 DNA: TGTGCCAGCAGCCCTCCGGCGGGAGGGCCTAATGAGCAGTTCTTC